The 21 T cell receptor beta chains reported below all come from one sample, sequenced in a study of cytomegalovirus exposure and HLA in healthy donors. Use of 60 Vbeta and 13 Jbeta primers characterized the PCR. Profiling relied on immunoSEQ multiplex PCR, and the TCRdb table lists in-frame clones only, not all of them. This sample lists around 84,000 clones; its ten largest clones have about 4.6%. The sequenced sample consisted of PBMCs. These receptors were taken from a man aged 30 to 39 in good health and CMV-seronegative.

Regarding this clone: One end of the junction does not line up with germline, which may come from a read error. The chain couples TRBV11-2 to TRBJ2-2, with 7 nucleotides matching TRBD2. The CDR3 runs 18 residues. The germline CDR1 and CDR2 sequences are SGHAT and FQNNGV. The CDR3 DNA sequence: TGTGCCAGCAGCCTAGATACACTTGGGGAGGGATTCACCGGGGAGCTGTTTTTT. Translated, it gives CASSLDTLGEGFTGELFF.

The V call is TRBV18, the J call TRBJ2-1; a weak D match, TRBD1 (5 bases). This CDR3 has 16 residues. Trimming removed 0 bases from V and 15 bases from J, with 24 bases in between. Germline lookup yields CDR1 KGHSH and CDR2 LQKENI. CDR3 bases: TGTGCCAGCTCACCACCCAGTTTGTCGGTGGCTCTTCAGGGGTTCTTC. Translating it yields CASSPPSLSVALQGFF.

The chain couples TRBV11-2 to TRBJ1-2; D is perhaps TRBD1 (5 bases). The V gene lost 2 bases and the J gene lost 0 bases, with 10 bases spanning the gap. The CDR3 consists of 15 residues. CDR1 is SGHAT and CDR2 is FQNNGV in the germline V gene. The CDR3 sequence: CASSLMTASNYGYTF. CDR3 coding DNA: TGTGCCAGCAGCTTAATGACAGCATCTAACTATGGCTACACCTTC.

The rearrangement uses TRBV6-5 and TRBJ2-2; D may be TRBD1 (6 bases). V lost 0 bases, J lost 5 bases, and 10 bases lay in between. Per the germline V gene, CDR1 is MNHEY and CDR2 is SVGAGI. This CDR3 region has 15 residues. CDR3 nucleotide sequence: TGTGCCAGCAGTTACTCCGGACAGAAGACCGGGGAGCTGTTTTTT. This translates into CASSYSGQKTGELFF.

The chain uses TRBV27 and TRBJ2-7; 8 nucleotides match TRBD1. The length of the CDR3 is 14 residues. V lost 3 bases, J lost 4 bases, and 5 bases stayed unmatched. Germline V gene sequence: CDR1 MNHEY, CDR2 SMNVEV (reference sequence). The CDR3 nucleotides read TGTGCCAGCAGTTTTTCGACAGGGGTATACGAGCAGTACTTC. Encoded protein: CASSFSTGVYEQYF.

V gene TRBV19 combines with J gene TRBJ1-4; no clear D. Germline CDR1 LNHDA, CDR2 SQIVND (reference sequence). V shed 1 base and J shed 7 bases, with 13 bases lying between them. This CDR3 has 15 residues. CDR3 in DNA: TGTGCCAGTAGTATAGCAAGCCACTCAGGTGAAAAACTGTTTTTT. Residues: CASSIASHSGEKLFF.

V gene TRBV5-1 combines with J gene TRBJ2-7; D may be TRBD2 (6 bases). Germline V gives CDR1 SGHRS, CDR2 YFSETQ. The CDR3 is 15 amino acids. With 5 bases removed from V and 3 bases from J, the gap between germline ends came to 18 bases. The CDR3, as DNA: TGCGCCAGCAGTCCCGAGGCGGGGTCCCGCTACGAGCAGTACTTC. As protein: CASSPEAGSRYEQYF. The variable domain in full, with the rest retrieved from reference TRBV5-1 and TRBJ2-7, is KAGVTQTPRYLIKTRGQQVTLSCSPISGHRSVSWYQQTPGQGLQFLFEYFSETQRNKGNFPGRFSGRQFSNSRSEMNVSTLELGDSALYLCASSPEAGSRYEQYFGPGTRLTVT.

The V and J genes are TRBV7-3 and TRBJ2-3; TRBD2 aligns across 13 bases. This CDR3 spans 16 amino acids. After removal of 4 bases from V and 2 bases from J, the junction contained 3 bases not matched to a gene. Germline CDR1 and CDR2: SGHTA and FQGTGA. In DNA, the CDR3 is TGTGCCAGCAGCTCGGGACTAGCGGGATTCACAGATACGCAGTATTTT. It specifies CASSSGLAGFTDTQYF.

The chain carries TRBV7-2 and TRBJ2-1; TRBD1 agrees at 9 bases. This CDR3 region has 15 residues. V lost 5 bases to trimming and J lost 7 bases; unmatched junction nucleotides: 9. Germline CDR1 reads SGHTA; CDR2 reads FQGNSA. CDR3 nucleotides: TGTGCCAGCAGCCCGGACAGGGGAAGAGAGAATGAGCAGTTCTTC. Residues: CASSPDRGRENEQFF. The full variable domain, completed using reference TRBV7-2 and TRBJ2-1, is GAGVSQSPSNKVTEKGKDVELRCDPISGHTALYWYRQSLGQGLEFLIYFQGNSAPDKSGLPSDRFSAERTGGSVSTLTIQRTQQEDSAVYLCASSPDRGRENEQFFGPGTRLTVL.

The CDR3 loop is CASSFSPPSSSGGLWGEQFF. CDR3 DNA sequence: TGTGCCAGCAGCTTTTCCCCGCCCTCCTCTAGCGGGGGGTTATGGGGGGAGCAGTTCTTC. The gene calls are TRBV7-6 and TRBJ2-1; the match to TRBD2 covers 11 bases. Per germline, CDR1 SGHVS and CDR2 FNYEAQ. The junction had 23 bases not matched to a gene; V was cut back by 3 bases and J by 10 bases. This CDR3 contains 20 residues.

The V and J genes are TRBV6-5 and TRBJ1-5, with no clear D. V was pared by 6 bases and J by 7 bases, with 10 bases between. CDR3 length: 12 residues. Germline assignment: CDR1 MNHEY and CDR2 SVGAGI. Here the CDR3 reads CASRRRGQPQHF. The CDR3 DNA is TGTGCCAGCAGGAGGAGAGGGCAGCCCCAGCATTTT.

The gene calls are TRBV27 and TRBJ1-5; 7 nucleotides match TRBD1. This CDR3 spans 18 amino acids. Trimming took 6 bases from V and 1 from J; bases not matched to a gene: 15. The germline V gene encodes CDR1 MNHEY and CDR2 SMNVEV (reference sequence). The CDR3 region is CASSSLRGRDKSNQPQHF. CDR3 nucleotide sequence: TGTGCCAGCAGCTCCTTAAGGGGGCGCGATAAAAGCAATCAGCCCCAGCATTTT.

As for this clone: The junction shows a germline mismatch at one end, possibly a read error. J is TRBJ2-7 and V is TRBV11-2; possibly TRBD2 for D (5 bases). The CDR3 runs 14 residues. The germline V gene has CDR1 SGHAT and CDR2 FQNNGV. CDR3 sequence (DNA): TGTGCCAGCCGCTTCTCGGGGAGCTCCTACGAGCAGTACTTC. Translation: CASRFSGSSYEQYF.

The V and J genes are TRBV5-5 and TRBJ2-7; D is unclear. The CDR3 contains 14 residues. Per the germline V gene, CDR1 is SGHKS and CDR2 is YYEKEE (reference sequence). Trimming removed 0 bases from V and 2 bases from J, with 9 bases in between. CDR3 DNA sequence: TGTGCCAGCAGCTTGGGACTCCCAACCTACGAGCAGTACTTC. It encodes CASSLGLPTYEQYF.

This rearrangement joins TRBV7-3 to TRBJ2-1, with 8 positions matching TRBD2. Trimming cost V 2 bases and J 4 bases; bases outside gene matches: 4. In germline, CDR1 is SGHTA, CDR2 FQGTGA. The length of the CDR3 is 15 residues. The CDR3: CASSLGSSGYNEQFF. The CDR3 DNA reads TGTGCCAGCAGCTTAGGGTCTAGCGGGTACAATGAGCAGTTCTTC.

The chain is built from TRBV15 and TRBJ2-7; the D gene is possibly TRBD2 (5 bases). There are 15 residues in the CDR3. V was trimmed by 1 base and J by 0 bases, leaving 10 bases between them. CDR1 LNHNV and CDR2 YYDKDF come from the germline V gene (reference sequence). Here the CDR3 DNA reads TGTGCCACCAGCAGAGGAGGAGCGGACTCCTACGAGCAGTACTTC. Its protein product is CATSRGGADSYEQYF.

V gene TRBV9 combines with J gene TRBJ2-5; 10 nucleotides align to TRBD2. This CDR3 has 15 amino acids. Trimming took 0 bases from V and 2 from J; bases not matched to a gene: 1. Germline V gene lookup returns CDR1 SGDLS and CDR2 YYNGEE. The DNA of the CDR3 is TGTGCCAGCAGCGTAGGGGGACTAGCGCAAGAGACCCAGTACTTC. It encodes CASSVGGLAQETQYF.

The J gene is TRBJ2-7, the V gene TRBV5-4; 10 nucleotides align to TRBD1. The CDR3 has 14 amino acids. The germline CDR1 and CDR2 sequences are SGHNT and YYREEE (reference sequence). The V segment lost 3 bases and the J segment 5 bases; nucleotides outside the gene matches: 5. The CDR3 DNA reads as TGTGCCAGCAGCTACCTGGGACAGGGGAACGAGCAGTACTTC. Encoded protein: CASSYLGQGNEQYF. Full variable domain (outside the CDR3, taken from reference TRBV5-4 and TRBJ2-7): ETGVTQSPTHLIKTRGQQVTLRCSSQSGHNTVSWYQQALGQGPQFIFQYYREEENGRGNFPPRFSGLQFPNYSSELNVNALELDDSALYLCASSYLGQGNEQYFGPGTRLTVT.

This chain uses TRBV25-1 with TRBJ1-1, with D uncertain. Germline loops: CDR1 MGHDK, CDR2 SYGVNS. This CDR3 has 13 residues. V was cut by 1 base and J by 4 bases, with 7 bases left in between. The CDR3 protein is CASSEWSRTEAFF. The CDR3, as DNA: TGTGCCAGCAGTGAATGGAGTCGCACTGAAGCTTTCTTT.

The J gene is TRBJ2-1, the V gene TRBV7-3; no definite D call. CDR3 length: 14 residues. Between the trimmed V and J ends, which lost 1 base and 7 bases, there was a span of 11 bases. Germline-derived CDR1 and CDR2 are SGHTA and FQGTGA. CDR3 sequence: CASSLSSARNEQFF. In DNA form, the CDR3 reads TGTGCCAGCAGCTTAAGCAGCGCGAGGAATGAGCAGTTCTTC.

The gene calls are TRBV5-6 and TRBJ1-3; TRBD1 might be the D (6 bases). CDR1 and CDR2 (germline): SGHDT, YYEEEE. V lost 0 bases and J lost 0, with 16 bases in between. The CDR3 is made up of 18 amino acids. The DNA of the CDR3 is TGTGCCAGCAGCTTGGCCCCTTACAGGGCCTCCTCTGGAAACACCATATATTTT. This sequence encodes CASSLAPYRASSGNTIYF.